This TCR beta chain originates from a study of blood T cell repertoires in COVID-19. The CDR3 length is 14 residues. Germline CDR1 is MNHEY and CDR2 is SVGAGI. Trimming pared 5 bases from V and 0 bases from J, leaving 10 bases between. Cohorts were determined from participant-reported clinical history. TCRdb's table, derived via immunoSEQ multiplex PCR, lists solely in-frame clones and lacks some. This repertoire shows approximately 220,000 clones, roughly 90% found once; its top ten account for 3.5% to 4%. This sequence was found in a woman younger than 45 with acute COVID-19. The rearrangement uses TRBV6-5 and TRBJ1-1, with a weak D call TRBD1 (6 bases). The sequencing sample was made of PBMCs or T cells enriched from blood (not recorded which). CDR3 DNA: TGTGCCAGCAGTCGGGACAACATGAACACTGAAGCTTTCTTT. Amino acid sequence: CASSRDNMNTEAFF.